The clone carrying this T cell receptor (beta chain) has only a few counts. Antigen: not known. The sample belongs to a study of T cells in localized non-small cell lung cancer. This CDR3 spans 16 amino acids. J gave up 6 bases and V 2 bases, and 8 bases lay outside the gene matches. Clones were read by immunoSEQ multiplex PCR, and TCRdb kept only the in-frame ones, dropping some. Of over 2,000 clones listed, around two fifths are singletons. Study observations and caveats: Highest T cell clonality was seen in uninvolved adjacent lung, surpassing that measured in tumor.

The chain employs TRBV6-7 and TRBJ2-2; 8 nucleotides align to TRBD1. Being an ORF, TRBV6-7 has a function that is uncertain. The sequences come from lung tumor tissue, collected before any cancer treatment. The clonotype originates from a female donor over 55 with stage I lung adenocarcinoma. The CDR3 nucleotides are TGTGCCAGCAGTTACACCCGGACAGGGCGGCCCGGGGAGCTGTTTTTT. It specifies CASSYTRTGRPGELFF.